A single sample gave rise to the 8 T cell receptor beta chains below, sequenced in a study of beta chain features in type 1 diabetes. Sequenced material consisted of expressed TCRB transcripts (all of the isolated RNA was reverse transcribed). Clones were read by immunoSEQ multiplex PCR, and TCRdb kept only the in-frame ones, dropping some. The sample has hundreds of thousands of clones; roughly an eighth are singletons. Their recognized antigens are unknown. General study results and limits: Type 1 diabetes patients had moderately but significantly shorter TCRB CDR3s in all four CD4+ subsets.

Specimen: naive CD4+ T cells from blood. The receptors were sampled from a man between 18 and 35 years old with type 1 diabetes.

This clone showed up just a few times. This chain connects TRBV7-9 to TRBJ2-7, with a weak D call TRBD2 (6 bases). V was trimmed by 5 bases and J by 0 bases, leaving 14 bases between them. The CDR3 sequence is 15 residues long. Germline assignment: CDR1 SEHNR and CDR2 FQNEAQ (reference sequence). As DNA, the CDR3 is TGTGCCAGCAGCCTCTGGGACTGGAGCTCCTACGAGCAGTACTTC. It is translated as CASSLWDWSSYEQYF. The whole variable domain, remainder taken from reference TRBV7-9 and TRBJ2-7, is DTGVSQNPRHKITKRGQNVTFRCDPISEHNRLYWYRQTLGQGPEFLTYFQNEAQLEKSRLLSDRFSAERPKGSFSTLEIQRTEQGDSAMYLCASSLWDWSSYEQYFGPGTRLTVT.

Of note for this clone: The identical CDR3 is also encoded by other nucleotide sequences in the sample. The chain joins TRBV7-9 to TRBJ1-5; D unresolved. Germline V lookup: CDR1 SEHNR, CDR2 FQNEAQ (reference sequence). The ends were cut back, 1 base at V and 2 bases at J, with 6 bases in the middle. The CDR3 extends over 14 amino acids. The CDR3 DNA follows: TGTGCCAGCAGCTTAGGTGTGGGCAATCAGCCCCAGCATTTT. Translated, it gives CASSLGVGNQPQHF. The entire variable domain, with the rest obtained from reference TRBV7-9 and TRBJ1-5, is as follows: DTGVSQNPRHKITKRGQNVTFRCDPISEHNRLYWYRQTLGQGPEFLTYFQNEAQLEKSRLLSDRFSAERPKGSFSTLEIQRTEQGDSAMYLCASSLGVGNQPQHFGDGTRLSIL.

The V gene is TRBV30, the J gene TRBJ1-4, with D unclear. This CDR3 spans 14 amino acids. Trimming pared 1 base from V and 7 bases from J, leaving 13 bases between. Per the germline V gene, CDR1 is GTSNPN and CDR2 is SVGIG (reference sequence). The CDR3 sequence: CAWSAPTSGEKLFF. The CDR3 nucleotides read TGTGCCTGGAGTGCGCCTACGTCGGGTGAAAAACTGTTTTTT. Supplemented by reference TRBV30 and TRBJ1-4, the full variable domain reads SQTIHQWPATLVQPVGSPLSLECTVEGTSNPNLYWYRQAAGRGLQLLFYSVGIGQISSEVPQNLSASRPQDRQFILSSKKLLLSDSGFYLCAWSAPTSGEKLFFGSGTQLSVL.

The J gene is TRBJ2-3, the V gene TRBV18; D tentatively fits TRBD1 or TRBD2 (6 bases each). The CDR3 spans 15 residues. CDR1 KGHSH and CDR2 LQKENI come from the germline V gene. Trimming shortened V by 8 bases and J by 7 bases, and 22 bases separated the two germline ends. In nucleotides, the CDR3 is TGTGCCAGCGTTCCCGTCGGGGGCGCGGAAAATACGCAGTATTTT. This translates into CASVPVGGAENTQYF.

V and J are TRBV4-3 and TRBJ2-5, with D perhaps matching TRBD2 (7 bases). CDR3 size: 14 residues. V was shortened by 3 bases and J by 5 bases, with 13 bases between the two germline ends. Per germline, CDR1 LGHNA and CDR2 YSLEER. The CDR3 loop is CASSQEGGVETQYF. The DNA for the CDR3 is TGCGCCAGCAGCCAGGAGGGGGGGGTCGAGACCCAGTACTTC.

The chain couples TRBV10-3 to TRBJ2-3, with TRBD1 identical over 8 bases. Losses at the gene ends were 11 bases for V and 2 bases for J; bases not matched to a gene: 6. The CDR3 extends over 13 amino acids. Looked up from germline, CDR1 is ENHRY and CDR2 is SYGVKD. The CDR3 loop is CAGGQGPTDTQYF. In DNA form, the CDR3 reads TGTGCCGGAGGACAGGGACCCACAGATACGCAGTATTTT.

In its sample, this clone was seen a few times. In DNA form, the CDR3 reads TGCAGTGCTACCGTCGGGGGCGGCTACACCTTC. It yields the protein CSATVGGGYTF. The chain uses TRBV20-1 and TRBJ1-2; a weak D match, TRBD1 (6 bases). This CDR3 comprises 11 residues. Germline CDR1 and CDR2: DFQATT and SNEGSKA (reference sequence). V lost 4 bases and J lost 8, with 11 bases in between.

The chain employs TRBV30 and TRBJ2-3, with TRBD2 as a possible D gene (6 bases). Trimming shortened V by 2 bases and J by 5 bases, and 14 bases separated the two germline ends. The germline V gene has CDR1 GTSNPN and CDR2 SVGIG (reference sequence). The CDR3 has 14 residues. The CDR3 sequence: CAWSILASVDTQYF. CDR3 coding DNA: TGTGCCTGGAGTATCCTAGCGTCGGTAGATACGCAGTATTTT. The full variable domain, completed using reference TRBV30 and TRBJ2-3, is SQTIHQWPATLVQPVGSPLSLECTVEGTSNPNLYWYRQAAGRGLQLLFYSVGIGQISSEVPQNLSASRPQDRQFILSSKKLLLSDSGFYLCAWSILASVDTQYFGPGTRLTVL.